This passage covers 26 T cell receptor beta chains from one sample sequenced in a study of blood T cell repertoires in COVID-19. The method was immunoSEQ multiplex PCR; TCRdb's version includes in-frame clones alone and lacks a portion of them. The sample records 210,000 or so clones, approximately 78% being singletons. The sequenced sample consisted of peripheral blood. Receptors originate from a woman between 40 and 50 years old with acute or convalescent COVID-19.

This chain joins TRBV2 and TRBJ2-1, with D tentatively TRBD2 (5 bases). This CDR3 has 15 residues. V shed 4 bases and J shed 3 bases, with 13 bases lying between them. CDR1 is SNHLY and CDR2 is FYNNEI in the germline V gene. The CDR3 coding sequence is TGTGCCAGCAGTGGAGGGCGGACTGGCTACAATGAGCAGTTCTTC. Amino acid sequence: CASSGGRTGYNEQFF.

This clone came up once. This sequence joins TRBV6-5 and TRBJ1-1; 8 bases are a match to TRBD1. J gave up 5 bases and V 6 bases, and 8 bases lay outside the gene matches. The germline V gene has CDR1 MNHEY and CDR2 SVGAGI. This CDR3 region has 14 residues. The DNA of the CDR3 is TGTGCCAGCAGACCCGGACAGGGACGGACTGAAGCTTTCTTT. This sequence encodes CASRPGQGRTEAFF.

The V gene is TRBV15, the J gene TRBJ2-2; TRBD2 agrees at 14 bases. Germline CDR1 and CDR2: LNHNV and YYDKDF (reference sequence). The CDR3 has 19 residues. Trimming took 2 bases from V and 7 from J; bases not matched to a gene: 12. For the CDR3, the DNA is TGTGCCACCAGCAGACCGAAACCGGGACTAGCGGGAGTGAGCGGGGAGCTGTTTTTT. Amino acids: CATSRPKPGLAGVSGELFF.

CDR3 bases: TGTGCCAGCAGTCGGGCGGGGACCACAGATACGCAGTATTTT. It is translated as CASSRAGTTDTQYF. The rearrangement joins TRBV6-5 to TRBJ2-3; possible D gene TRBD2, 6 bases. The germline gives CDR1 MNHEY, CDR2 SVGAGI. This CDR3 is 14 amino acids long. Deletions cut 5 bases from V and 2 bases from J, with 11 bases between.

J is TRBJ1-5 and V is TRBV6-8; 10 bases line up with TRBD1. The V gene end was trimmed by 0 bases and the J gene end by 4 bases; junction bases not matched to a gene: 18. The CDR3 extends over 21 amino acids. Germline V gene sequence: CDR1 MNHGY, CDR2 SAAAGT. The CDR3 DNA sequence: TGTGCCAGCAGTTACTCGAACACCGGGACAGGGGACCCCCCCCAAAATCAGCCCCAGCATTTT. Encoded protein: CASSYSNTGTGDPPQNQPQHF.

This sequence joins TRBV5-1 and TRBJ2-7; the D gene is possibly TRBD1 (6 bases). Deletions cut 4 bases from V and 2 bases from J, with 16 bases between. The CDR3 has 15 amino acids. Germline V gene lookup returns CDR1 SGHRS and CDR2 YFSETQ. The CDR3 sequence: CASSPTLQGTYEQYF. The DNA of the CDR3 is TGCGCCAGCAGCCCGACCCTACAGGGTACCTACGAGCAGTACTTC.

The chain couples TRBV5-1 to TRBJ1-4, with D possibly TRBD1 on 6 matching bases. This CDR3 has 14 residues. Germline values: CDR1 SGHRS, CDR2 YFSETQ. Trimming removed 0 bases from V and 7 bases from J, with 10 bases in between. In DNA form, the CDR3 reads TGCGCCAGCAGCTTGGAACAGGGTTCTGAAAAACTGTTTTTT. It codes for CASSLEQGSEKLFF.

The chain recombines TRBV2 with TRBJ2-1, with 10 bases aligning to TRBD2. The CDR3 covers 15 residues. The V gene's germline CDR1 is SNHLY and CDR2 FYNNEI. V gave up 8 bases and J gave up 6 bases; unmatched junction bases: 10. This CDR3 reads CASEDWTSGSNEQFF. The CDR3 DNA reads TGTGCCAGCGAGGACTGGACTAGCGGTAGCAATGAGCAGTTCTTC.

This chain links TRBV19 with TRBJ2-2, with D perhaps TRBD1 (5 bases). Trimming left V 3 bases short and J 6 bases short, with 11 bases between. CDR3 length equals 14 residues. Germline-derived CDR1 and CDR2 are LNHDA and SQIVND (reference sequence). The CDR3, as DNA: TGTGCCAGTAGTATTTTTGTGACAGCCGGGGAGCTGTTTTTT. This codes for CASSIFVTAGELFF.

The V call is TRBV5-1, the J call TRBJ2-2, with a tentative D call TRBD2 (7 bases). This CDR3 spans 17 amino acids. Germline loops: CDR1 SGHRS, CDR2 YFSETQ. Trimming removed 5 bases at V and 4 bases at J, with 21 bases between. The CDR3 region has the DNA TGCGCCAGCAGTCAAAATGCGGGGGCCCGAAGCACCGGGGAGCTGTTTTTT. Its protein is CASSQNAGARSTGELFF.

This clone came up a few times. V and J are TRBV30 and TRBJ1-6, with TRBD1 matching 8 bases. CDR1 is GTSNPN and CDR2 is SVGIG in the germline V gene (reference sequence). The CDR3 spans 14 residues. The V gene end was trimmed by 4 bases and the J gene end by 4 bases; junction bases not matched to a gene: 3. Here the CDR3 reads CAWTGGGYNSPLHF. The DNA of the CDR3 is TGTGCCTGGACAGGGGGCGGGTATAATTCACCCCTCCACTTT.

The CDR3 DNA reads TGCGCCAGCAGCCACGTACAGGGGGCAGACTACGAGCAGTACTTC. It encodes CASSHVQGADYEQYF. The chain couples TRBV5-1 to TRBJ2-7; TRBD1 matches at 9 bases. The CDR3 covers 15 residues. Germline values: CDR1 SGHRS, CDR2 YFSETQ. The V gene end was trimmed by 4 bases and the J gene end by 3 bases; junction bases not matched to a gene: 8.

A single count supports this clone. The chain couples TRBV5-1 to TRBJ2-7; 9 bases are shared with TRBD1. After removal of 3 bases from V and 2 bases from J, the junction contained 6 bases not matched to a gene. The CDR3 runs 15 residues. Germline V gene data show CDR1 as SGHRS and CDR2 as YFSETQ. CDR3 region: CASSWGTGQTYEQYF. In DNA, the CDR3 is TGCGCCAGCAGCTGGGGGACAGGGCAAACCTACGAGCAGTACTTC. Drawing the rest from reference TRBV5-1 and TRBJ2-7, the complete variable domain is KAGVTQTPRYLIKTRGQQVTLSCSPISGHRSVSWYQQTPGQGLQFLFEYFSETQRNKGNFPGRFSGRQFSNSRSEMNVSTLELGDSALYLCASSWGTGQTYEQYFGPGTRLTVT.

CDR3 protein: CASSAKQGATNEKLFF. The DNA for the CDR3 is TGTGCCAGCAGCGCCAAACAGGGGGCAACTAATGAAAAACTGTTTTTT. The J gene is TRBJ1-4, the V gene TRBV9, with 8 bases that match TRBD1. The V gene's germline CDR1 is SGDLS and CDR2 YYNGEE. This CDR3 has 16 residues. V dropped 3 bases and J dropped 0; count of bases not matched to a gene: 4.

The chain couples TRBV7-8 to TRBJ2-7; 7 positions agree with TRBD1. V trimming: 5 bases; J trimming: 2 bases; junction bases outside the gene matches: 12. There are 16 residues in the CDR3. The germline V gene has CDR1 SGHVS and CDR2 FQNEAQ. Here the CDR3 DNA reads TGTGCCAGCAGCCAATGGGACAGTTTTGCCACCTACGAGCAGTACTTC. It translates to CASSQWDSFATYEQYF.

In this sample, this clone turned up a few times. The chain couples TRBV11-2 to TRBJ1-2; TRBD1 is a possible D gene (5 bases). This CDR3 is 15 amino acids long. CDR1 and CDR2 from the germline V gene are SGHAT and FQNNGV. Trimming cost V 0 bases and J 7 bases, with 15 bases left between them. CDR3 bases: TGTGCCAGCAGCTTAGACCCGGGGGATGTAGGTGGCTACACCTTC. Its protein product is CASSLDPGDVGGYTF.

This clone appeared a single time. The CDR3 DNA sequence: TGTGCCAGCAGGGCCCGGGGACAGGGGAACGAGCAGTACTTC. This codes for CASRARGQGNEQYF. The rearrangement uses TRBV25-1 and TRBJ2-7, with 10 bases that match TRBD1. The germline CDR1 and CDR2 sequences are MGHDK and SYGVNS. V dropped 6 bases and J dropped 5; count of bases not matched to a gene: 7. This CDR3 is 14 amino acids long.

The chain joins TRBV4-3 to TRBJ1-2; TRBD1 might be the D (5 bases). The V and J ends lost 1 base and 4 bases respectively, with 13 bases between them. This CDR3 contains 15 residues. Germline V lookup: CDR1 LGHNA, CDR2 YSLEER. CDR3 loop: CASSQAHGGVYGYTF. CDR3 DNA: TGCGCCAGCAGCCAAGCCCACGGGGGGGTCTATGGCTACACCTTC.

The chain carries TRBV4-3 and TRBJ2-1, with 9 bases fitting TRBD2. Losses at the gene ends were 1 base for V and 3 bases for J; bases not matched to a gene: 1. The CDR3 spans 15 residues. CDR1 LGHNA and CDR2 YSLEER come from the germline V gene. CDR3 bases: TGCGCCAGCAGCCAAGCTAGCGGGGACTACAATGAGCAGTTCTTC. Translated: CASSQASGDYNEQFF.

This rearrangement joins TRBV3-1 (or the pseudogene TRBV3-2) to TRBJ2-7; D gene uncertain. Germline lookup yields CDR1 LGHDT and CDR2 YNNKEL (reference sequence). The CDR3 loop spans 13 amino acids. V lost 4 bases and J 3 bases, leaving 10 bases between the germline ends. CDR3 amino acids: CASSRAFNYEQYF. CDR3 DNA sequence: TGTGCCAGCAGCCGGGCCTTTAACTACGAGCAGTACTTC.

CDR3 sequence (DNA): TGTGCCAGTAGTTCCCTGCCTTTTTCCAGGGCTGGTGGGGCCAACGTCCTGACTTTC. Its protein is CASSSLPFSRAGGANVLTF. This sequence joins TRBV19 and TRBJ2-6; perhaps TRBD1 as D (5 bases). V was trimmed by 5 bases and J by 3 bases, leaving 23 bases between them. This CDR3 is built from 19 residues. Germline CDR1 and CDR2: LNHDA and SQIVND (reference sequence).

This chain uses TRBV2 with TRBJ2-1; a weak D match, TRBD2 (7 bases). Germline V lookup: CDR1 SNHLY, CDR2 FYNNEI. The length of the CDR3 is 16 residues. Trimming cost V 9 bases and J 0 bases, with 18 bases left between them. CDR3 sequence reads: CASKKGGTSSYNEQFF. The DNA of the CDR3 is TGTGCCAGTAAAAAGGGGGGGACGAGCTCCTACAATGAGCAGTTCTTC. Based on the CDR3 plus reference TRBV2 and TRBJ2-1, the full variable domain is EPEVTQTPSHQVTQMGQEVILRCVPISNHLYFYWYRQILGQKVEFLVSFYNNEISEKSEIFDDQFSVERPDGSNFTLKIRSTKLEDSAMYFCASKKGGTSSYNEQFFGPGTRLTVL.

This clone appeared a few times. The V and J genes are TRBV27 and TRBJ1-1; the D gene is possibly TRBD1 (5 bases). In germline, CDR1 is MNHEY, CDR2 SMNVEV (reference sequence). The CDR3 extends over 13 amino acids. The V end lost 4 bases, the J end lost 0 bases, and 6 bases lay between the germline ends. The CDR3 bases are TGTGCCAGCAGTTCAGGGCTGAACACTGAAGCTTTCTTT. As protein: CASSSGLNTEAFF.

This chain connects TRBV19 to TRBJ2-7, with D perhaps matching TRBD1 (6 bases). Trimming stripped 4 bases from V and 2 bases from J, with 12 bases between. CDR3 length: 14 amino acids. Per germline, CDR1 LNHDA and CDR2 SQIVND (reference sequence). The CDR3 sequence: CASSSARGAYEQYF. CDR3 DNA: TGTGCCAGTAGTAGTGCCAGGGGAGCCTACGAGCAGTACTTC.

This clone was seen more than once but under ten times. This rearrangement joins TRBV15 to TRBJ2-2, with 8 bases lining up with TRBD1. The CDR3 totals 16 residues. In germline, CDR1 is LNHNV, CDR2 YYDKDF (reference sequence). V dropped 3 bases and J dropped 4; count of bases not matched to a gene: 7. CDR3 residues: CATSSRQGKGTGELFF. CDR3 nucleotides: TGTGCCACCAGCAGCCGACAGGGGAAGGGCACCGGGGAGCTGTTTTTT.

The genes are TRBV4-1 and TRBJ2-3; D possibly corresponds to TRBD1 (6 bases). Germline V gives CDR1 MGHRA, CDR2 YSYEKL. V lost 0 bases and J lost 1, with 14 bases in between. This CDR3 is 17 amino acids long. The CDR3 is CASSQDGQGSGTDTQYF. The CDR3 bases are TGCGCCAGCAGCCAAGATGGGCAGGGGTCGGGCACAGATACGCAGTATTTT.